The 13 T cell receptor beta chains below were found in one sample sequenced in a study of blood T cell repertoires in COVID-19. The method was immunoSEQ multiplex PCR; TCRdb's version includes in-frame clones alone and lacks a portion of them. The sample gives about 180,000 clones, less than 85% of which show up once; around 8% is in the top ten. What was sequenced was peripheral blood. The receptors were sampled from a woman aged 55 to 70 with COVID-19, enrolled during active disease.

The J gene is TRBJ1-6, the V gene TRBV19, with D possibly being TRBD1 (5 bases). Germline CDR1 is LNHDA and CDR2 is SQIVND (reference sequence). V was clipped by 6 bases and J by 3 bases, with 12 bases between them. The CDR3 length is 15 residues. DNA for the CDR3: TGTGCCAGTAGGAACAGACAGAACTATAATTCACCCCTCCACTTT. Protein sequence: CASRNRQNYNSPLHF.

As DNA, the CDR3 is TGTGCCAGCAGCATATGGGACAGGGGGCTTGAAAAACTGTTTTTT. As protein: CASSIWDRGLEKLFF. The chain carries TRBV6-5 and TRBJ1-4, with TRBD1 matching 12 bases. The CDR3 is made up of 15 amino acids. Trimming at V came to 6 bases and at J to 7 bases, leaving 6 bases not matched to a gene. Germline V CDR1 and CDR2: MNHEY, SVGAGI.

The chain employs TRBV10-3 and TRBJ2-7; D is perhaps TRBD2 (6 bases). CDR1 and CDR2 (germline): ENHRY, SYGVKD. V shed 7 bases and J shed 0 bases, with 10 bases lying between them. The length of the CDR3 is 13 residues. The CDR3 loop reads CAITGGLSYEQYF. DNA of the CDR3: TGTGCCATCACTGGGGGACTCTCCTACGAGCAGTACTTC.

This chain uses TRBV5-1 with TRBJ2-3, with 7 nucleotides matching TRBD1. Germline lookup yields CDR1 SGHRS and CDR2 YFSETQ. V lost 5 bases, J lost 0 bases, and 12 bases stayed unmatched. The CDR3 runs to 17 residues. As DNA, the CDR3 is TGCGCCAGCAGACACTCCGGGACAGCGCGTAGCACAGATACGCAGTATTTT. Encoded protein: CASRHSGTARSTDTQYF.

The chain couples TRBV6-2 or TRBV6-3 to TRBJ2-4, with D possibly being TRBD1 (5 bases). With 5 bases removed from V and 15 bases from J, the gap between germline ends came to 20 bases. The CDR3 length is 13 residues. Germline CDR1 and CDR2: MNHEY and SVGEGT. CDR3 nucleotide sequence: TGTGCCAGCAGTGGTCCCGCCCGGACACGGCTGTACTTC. This sequence encodes CASSGPARTRLYF.

The rearrangement uses TRBV2 and TRBJ2-7; TRBD1 aligns across 9 bases. This CDR3 has 13 residues. In germline, CDR1 is SNHLY, CDR2 FYNNEI. V lost 4 bases and J lost 4; bases outside the gene matches: 2. CDR3 protein: CASSGDRAYEQYF. In DNA, the CDR3 is TGTGCCAGCAGTGGGGACAGGGCTTACGAGCAGTACTTC.

The rearrangement joins TRBV6-5 to TRBJ2-2; D may be TRBD2 (5 bases). CDR3 length equals 16 residues. CDR1 and CDR2 (germline): MNHEY, SVGAGI. V lost 1 base to trimming and J lost 0 bases, with 9 bases between them. The CDR3 spells CASSYLRGTNTGELFF. The CDR3 nucleotides are TGTGCCAGCAGTTACTTGCGAGGGACGAACACCGGGGAGCTGTTTTTT.

The genes are TRBV19 and TRBJ1-1; D is uncertain. CDR3 length equals 14 residues. The germline gives CDR1 LNHDA, CDR2 SQIVND (reference sequence). The V end lost 7 bases, the J end lost 4 bases, and 16 bases lay between the germline ends. Here the CDR3 reads CASKFWGVSTEAFF. The CDR3 DNA is TGTGCCAGTAAATTTTGGGGAGTAAGCACTGAAGCTTTCTTT.

The gene calls are TRBV9 and TRBJ2-2; D not resolved. Trimming stripped 1 base from V and 4 bases from J, with 5 bases between. The CDR3 has 13 residues. Germline loops: CDR1 SGDLS, CDR2 YYNGEE. CDR3 region: CASSVSVTGELFF. CDR3 in DNA: TGTGCCAGCAGCGTATCAGTCACCGGGGAGCTGTTTTTT. Looking up the rest from reference TRBV9 and TRBJ2-2 gives the full variable domain: DSGVTQTPKHLITATGQRVTLRCSPRSGDLSVYWYQQSLDQGLQFLIQYYNGEERAKGNILERFSAQQFPDLHSELNLSSLELGDSALYFCASSVSVTGELFFGEGSRLTVL.

This chain links TRBV7-2 with TRBJ1-2, with TRBD1 identical over 10 bases. The CDR3 is 15 amino acids. Germline trimming cut 3 bases from V and 4 bases from J; bases unmatched to any gene: 5. Looked up from germline, CDR1 is SGHTA and CDR2 is FQGNSA. The CDR3 nucleotides are TGTGCCAGCAGCTTCGACAGGGGGCTCAGCTATGGCTACACCTTC. Amino acids: CASSFDRGLSYGYTF.

The chain is built from TRBV14 and TRBJ2-5, with D possibly TRBD2 on 6 matching bases. The CDR3 sequence is 16 residues long. CDR1 and CDR2 (germline): SGHDN, FVKESK. Between the trimmed V and J ends, which lost 0 bases and 5 bases, there was a span of 16 bases. The CDR3 nucleotides are TGTGCCAGCAGCCAAGACCCTTTGGGTGGAGGGGAGACCCAGTACTTC. Its protein product is CASSQDPLGGGETQYF.

The V and J genes are TRBV9 and TRBJ2-3; D is unresolved. There are 13 residues in the CDR3. Trimming left V 0 bases short and J 5 bases short, with 7 bases between. Germline V lookup: CDR1 SGDLS, CDR2 YYNGEE. In nucleotides, the CDR3 is TGTGCCAGCAGCGTAGGATCAGAAGATACGCAGTATTTT. The encoded protein is CASSVGSEDTQYF.

The chain couples TRBV2 to TRBJ2-5, with TRBD2 as a possible D gene (5 bases). CDR3 length: 16 residues. Trimming took off 5 bases at V and 4 bases at J, with 20 bases between the two ends. Germline CDR1 is SNHLY and CDR2 is FYNNEI. CDR3 sequence: CASSRIPEDGLETQYF. In DNA form, the CDR3 reads TGTGCCAGCAGTCGAATACCCGAGGACGGACTAGAGACCCAGTACTTC. Variable domain in full (rest from reference TRBV2 and TRBJ2-5): EPEVTQTPSHQVTQMGQEVILRCVPISNHLYFYWYRQILGQKVEFLVSFYNNEISEKSEIFDDQFSVERPDGSNFTLKIRSTKLEDSAMYFCASSRIPEDGLETQYFGPGTRLLVL.